The clone carrying this T cell receptor beta chain was recorded many times. The antigen is unknown. This CDR3 is missing its conserved last phenylalanine or tryptophan, likely due to a read error. The DNA is omitted, as the CDR3 cannot be located on it reliably, and the CDR3 follows TCRdb's listing. This entry comes from a study of T-cell reconstitution after alpha-beta-depleted transplantation in children. The TCRbeta library incorporated unique molecular identifiers. Each CDR3 protein gets one entry after TCRdb re-called the PCR reads with MiXCR. The table shows several thousand distinct CDR3 sequences, with 22% occurring only once. Study-level findings and limits: T-cell counts and diversity were attributed mostly to newly produced T cells one year after transplant. Where some patients showed high TCRbeta diversity at day 60, it came from recipient T cells and thymic progenitors that had survived. Alpha-beta T cells about two months after transplant reportedly derived from several hundred expanded graft clones.

CDR1 is DFQATT and CDR2 is SNEGSKA in the germline V gene (reference sequence). A total of 11 residues make up the CDR3, ends included. The source of this sequence is a male patient between 2 and 15 years old who had a stem cell transplant for acute lymphoblastic leukemia, so the T cells may come from the graft donor. This chain joins TRBV20-1 and TRBJ1-2; TRBD1 was called by the table and not checked on the DNA. The input for sequencing was PBMCs, mostly from graft donor cells, taken 60 days after TCRalphabeta/CD19-depleted stem cell transplant. CDR3 loop: CSARVRLQGGL.